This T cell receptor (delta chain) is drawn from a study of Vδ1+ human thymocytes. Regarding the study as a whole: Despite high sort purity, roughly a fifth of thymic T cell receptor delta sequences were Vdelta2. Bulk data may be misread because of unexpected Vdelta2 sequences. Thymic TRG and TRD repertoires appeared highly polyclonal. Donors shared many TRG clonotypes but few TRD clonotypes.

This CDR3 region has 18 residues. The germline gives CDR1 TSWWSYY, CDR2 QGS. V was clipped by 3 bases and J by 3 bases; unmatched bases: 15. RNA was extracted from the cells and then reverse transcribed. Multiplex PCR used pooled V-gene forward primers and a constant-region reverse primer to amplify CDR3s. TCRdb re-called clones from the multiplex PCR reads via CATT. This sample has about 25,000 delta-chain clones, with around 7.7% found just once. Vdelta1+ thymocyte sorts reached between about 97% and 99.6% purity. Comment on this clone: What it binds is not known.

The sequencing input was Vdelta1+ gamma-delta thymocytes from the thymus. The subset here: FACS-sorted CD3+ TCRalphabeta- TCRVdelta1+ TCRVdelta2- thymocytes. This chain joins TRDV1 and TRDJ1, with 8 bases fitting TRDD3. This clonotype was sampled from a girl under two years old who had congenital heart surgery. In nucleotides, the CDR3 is TGTGCTCTTGGGGAGGCCTCCTACAGTCCTGGGGGAGCCGATAAACTCATCTTT. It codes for CALGEASYSPGGADKLIF.